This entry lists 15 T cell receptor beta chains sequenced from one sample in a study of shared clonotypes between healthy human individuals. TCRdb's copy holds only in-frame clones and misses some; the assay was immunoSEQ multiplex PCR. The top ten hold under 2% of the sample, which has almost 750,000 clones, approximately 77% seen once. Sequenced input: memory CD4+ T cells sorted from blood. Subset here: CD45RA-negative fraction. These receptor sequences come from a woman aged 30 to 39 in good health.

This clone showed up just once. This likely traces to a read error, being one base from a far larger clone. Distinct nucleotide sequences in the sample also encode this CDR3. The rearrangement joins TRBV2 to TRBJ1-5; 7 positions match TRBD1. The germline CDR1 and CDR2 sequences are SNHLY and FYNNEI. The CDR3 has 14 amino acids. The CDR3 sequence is CASSAEQGTQPQHF. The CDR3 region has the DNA TGTGCCAGTAGTGCAGAACAGGGGACCCAGCCCCAGCATTTT.

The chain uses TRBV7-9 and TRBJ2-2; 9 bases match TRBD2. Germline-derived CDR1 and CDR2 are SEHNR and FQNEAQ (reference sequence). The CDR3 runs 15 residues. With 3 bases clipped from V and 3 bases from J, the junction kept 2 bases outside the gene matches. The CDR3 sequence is CASSLSGGYTGELFF. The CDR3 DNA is TGTGCCAGCAGCTTGAGCGGGGGGTACACCGGGGAGCTGTTTTTT.

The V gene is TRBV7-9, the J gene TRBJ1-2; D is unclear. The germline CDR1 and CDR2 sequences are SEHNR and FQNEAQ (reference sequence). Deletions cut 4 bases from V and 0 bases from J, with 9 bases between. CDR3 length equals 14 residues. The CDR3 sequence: CASSSQPSNYGYTF. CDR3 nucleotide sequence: TGTGCCAGCAGCTCACAGCCTTCTAACTATGGCTACACCTTC.

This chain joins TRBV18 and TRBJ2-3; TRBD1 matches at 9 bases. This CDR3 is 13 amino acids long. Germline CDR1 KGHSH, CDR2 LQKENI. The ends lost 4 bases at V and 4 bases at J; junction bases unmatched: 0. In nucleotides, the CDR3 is TGTGCCAGCTCACGGGACAGGGCAGATACGCAGTATTTT. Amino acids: CASSRDRADTQYF. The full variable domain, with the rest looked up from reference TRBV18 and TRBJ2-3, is NAGVMQNPRHLVRRRGQEARLRCSPMKGHSHVYWYRQLPEEGLKFMVYLQKENIIDESGMPKERFSAEFPKEGPSILRIQQVVRGDSAAYFCASSRDRADTQYFGPGTRLTVL.

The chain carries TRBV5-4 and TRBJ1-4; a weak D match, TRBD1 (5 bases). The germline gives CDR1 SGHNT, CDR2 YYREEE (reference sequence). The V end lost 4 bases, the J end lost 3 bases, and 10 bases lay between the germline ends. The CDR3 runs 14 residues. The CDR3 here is CASSMWGANEKLFF. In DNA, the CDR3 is TGTGCCAGCAGCATGTGGGGGGCTAATGAAAAACTGTTTTTT.

CDR3 sequence: CASSPTSKETQYF. The DNA of the CDR3 is TGTGCCAGCTCACCAACGAGTAAAGAGACCCAGTACTTC. This rearrangement joins TRBV18 to TRBJ2-5; D unclear. Germline CDR1 is KGHSH and CDR2 is LQKENI. The CDR3 spans 13 residues. V shed 2 bases and J shed 3 bases, with 7 bases lying between them.

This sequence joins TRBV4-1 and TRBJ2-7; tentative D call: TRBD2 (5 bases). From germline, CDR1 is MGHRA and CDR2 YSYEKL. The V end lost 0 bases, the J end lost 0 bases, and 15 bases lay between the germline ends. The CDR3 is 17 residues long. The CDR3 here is CASSQDGGLRSSYEQYF. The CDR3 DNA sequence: TGCGCCAGCAGCCAAGATGGCGGGCTGAGGAGCTCCTACGAGCAGTACTTC.

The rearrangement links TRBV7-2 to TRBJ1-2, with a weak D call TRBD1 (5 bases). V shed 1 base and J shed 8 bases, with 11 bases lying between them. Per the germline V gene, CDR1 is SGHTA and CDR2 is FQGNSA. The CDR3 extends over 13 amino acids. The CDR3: CASSLGGDSGYTF. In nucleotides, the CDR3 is TGTGCCAGCAGCTTAGGGGGGGACTCAGGCTACACCTTC. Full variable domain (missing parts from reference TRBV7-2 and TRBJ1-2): GAGVSQSPSNKVTEKGKDVELRCDPISGHTALYWYRQSLGQGLEFLIYFQGNSAPDKSGLPSDRFSAERTGGSVSTLTIQRTQQEDSAVYLCASSLGGDSGYTFGSGTRLTVV.

DNA of the CDR3: TGTGCCAGCAGTGTTTTTAGAGGACAGGGGTCGGTGTCCGGAAACACCATATATTTT. Translation gives CASSVFRGQGSVSGNTIYF. The V gene is TRBV6-1, the J gene TRBJ1-3; 9 bases are shared with TRBD1. CDR3 size: 19 residues. V gave up 4 bases and J gave up 4 bases; unmatched junction bases: 17. CDR1 is MNHNS, CDR2 SASEGT, per germline.

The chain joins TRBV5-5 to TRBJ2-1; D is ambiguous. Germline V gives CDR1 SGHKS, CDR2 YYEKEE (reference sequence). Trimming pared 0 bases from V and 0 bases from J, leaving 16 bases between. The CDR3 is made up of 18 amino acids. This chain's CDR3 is CASSLDRRGSSSYNEQFF. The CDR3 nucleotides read TGTGCCAGCAGCTTGGACCGGCGTGGATCGAGCTCCTACAATGAGCAGTTCTTC.

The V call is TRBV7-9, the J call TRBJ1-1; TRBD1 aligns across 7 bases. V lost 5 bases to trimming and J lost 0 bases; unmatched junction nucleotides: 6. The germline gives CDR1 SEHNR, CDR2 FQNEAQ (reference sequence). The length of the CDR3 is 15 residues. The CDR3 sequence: CASSDPDRVNTEAFF. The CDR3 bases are TGTGCCAGCAGCGATCCCGACAGGGTGAACACTGAAGCTTTCTTT.

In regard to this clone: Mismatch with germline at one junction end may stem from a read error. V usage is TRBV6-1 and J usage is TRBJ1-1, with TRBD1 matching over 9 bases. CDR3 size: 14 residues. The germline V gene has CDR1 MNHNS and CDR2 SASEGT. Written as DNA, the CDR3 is TGTGCCATCAGTAGACAGGGGGGGATCACTGAAGCTTTCTTT. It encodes CAISRQGGITEAFF.

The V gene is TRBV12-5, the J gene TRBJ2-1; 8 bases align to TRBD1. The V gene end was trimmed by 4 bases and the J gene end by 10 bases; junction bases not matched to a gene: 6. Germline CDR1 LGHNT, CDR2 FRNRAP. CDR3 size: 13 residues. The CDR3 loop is CASGSPTGDEQFF. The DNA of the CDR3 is TGTGCTAGTGGTTCCCCGACAGGGGACGAGCAGTTCTTC. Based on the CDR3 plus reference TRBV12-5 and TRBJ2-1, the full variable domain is DARVTQTPRHKVTEMGQEVTMRCQPILGHNTVFWYRQTMMQGLELLAYFRNRAPLDDSGMPKDRFSAEMPDATLATLKIQPSEPRDSAVYFCASGSPTGDEQFFGPGTRLTVL.

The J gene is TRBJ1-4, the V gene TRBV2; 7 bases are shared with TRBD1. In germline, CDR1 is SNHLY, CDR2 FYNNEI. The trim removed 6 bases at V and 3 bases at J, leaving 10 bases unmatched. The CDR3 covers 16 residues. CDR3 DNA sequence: TGTGCCAGCAGGACCGACAGGGCGGCAGCTAATGAAAAACTGTTTTTT. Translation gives CASRTDRAAANEKLFF.

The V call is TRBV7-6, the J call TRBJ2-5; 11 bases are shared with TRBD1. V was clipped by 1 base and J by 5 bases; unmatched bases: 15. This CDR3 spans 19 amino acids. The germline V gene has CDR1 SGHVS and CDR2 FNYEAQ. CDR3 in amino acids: CASSLVRPWTGGLVETQYF. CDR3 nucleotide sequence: TGTGCCAGCAGCTTAGTGCGTCCCTGGACAGGGGGCTTGGTCGAGACCCAGTACTTC.